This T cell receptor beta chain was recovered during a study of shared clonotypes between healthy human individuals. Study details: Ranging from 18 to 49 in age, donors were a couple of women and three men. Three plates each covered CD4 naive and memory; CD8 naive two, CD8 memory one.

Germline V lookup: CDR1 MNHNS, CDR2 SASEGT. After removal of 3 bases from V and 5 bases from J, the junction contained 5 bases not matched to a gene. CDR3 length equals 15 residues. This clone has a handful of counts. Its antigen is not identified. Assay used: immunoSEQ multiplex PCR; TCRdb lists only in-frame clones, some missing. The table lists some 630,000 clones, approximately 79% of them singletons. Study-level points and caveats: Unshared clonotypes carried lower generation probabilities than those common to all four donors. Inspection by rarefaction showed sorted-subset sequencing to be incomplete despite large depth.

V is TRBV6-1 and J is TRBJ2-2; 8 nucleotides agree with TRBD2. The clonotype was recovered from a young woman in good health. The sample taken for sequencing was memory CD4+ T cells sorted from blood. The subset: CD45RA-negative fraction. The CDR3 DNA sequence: TGTGCCAGCAGTGACGGGACTAGTAGTACCGGGGAGCTGTTTTTT. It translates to CASSDGTSSTGELFF.